Listed below are T cell receptor beta chains from one sample, sequenced in a study of T cell changes during pregnancy in multiple sclerosis. Profiled with immunoSEQ multiplex PCR; TCRdb holds only in-frame clones, not every one. The data show tens of thousands of clones, with around 92% seen just once and approximately 0.64% held by the top ten. The input for sequencing was CD4+ T cells from peripheral blood mononuclear cells, taken after pregnancy. These receptors came from a female donor with multiple sclerosis, enrolled in a pregnancy study. The CDR3 runs from the conserved cysteine through the conserved F or W. The D gene is left open where the match is weak. The listing skips clone size in some rows; elsewhere it reads once, few, many or a size class.

CASRTGGGGDTQYF,TGTGCCAGCAGGACAGGGGGTGGTGGAGATACGCAGTATTTT,TRBJ2-3,TRBV7-2,TRBD1,.
CASSPRTGANVLTF,TGTGCCAGCAGCCCGAGGACAGGAGCCAACGTCCTGACTTTC,TRBJ2-6,TRBV5-6,TRBD1,.
CASSPFSGGIQETQYF,TGCGCCAGCAGCCCGTTCAGCGGGGGGATCCAAGAGACCCAGTACTTC,TRBJ2-5,TRBV5-1,TRBD2,once
CAWIVGGQVNSPLHF,TGTGCCTGGATCGTCGGGGGGCAGGTTAATTCACCCCTCCACTTT,TRBJ1-6,TRBV30,.,.
CASSRVGRGNSPLHF,TGTGCCAGCAGCCGAGTCGGGAGGGGAAATTCACCCCTCCACTTT,TRBJ1-6,TRBV6-5,.,.
CASSPRPWTDTNYGYTF,TGTGCCAGCAGCCCTCGACCCTGGACAGATACTAACTATGGCTACACCTTC,TRBJ1-2,TRBV9,.,.
CASSLTRAGHSNTEAFF,TGTGCCAGCAGCCTAACCCGGGCAGGGCATTCCAACACTGAAGCTTTCTTT,TRBJ1-1,TRBV7-2,.,.
CASSFWTGYPYEQYF,TGTGCCAGCAGTTTCTGGACAGGCTACCCCTACGAGCAGTACTTC,TRBJ2-7,TRBV27,TRBD1,.
CASSWGTGTGNQPQHF,TGTGCCAGCAGCTGGGGGACAGGGACTGGCAATCAGCCCCAGCATTTT,TRBJ1-5,TRBV7-8,TRBD1,.
CASSRGQGFNYGYTF,TGTGCCAGCAGTCGGGGACAGGGATTTAACTATGGCTACACCTTC,TRBJ1-2,TRBV19,TRBD1,.
CASSIPSQGAPYEQYF,TGTGCCAGCAGTATTCCATCACAGGGGGCCCCCTACGAGCAGTACTTC,TRBJ2-7,TRBV27,TRBD1,.
CASSLRSSGGAYEQYF,TGTGCCAGCAGCTTAAGGTCTAGCGGGGGAGCCTACGAGCAGTACTTC,TRBJ2-7,TRBV7-9,TRBD2,.
CASSQHPTGQETQYF,TGTGCCAGCAGTCAACACCCGACAGGACAAGAGACCCAGTACTTC,TRBJ2-5,TRBV6-5,.,.
CASSLIGSSGNTIYF,TGTGCCAGCAGCTTAATCGGGTCTTCTGGAAACACCATATATTTT,TRBJ1-3,TRBV7-2,.,.
CASSRRGRQETQYF,TGTGCCAGCAGCCGGAGGGGACGTCAAGAGACCCAGTACTTC,TRBJ2-5,TRBV2,.,.
CASSVTTSGGAPDTQYF,TGTGCCAGCAGCGTGACGACTAGCGGGGGGGCCCCCGATACGCAGTATTTT,TRBJ2-3,TRBV9,TRBD2,.
CASSPTSGKSYNEQFF,TGTGCCAGCAGCCCGACTAGCGGTAAATCCTACAATGAGCAGTTCTTC,TRBJ2-1,TRBV2,TRBD2,.
CASSLSAHGVGPGAKNIQYF,TGTGCCAGCAGTTTATCGGCCCATGGGGTTGGGCCAGGGGCCAAAAACATTCAGTACTTC,TRBJ2-4,TRBV27,.,.
CASSVGTSPETQYF,TGTGCCAGCAGCGTAGGGACTAGTCCAGAGACCCAGTACTTC,TRBJ2-5,TRBV9,TRBD2,.
CASTGGRRGNQPQHF,TGTGCCAGCACCGGGGGGCGGAGAGGCAATCAGCCCCAGCATTTT,TRBJ1-5,TRBV6-1,.,.
CASSTWTGSSGNTIYF,TGTGCCAGCTCAACCTGGACAGGGAGCTCTGGAAACACCATATATTTT,TRBJ1-3,TRBV18,TRBD1,.
CASSGGTALSGNTIYF,TGTGCCAGCAGCGGCGGGACAGCCCTCTCTGGAAACACCATATATTTT,TRBJ1-3,TRBV9,TRBD1,once
CASSSSSRDTQYF,TGTGCCAGCAGCTCGTCCTCCCGAGATACGCAGTATTTT,TRBJ2-3,TRBV11-3,.,.
CASSPIGTGGTGNTIYF,TGTGCCAGCAGCCCAATAGGGACAGGGGGCACTGGAAACACCATATATTTT,TRBJ1-3,TRBV7-9,TRBD1,few
CASSALPPGSLSYEQYF,TGCGCCAGCAGTGCCCTCCCGCCAGGGTCCCTTTCCTACGAGCAGTACTTC,TRBJ2-7,TRBV10-1,.,few
CSVPGQGVEKLFF,TGCAGCGTTCCGGGACAGGGGGTTGAAAAACTGTTTTTT,TRBJ1-4,TRBV29-1,TRBD1,.
CAWSLLTDTQYF,TGTGCCTGGAGCCTACTCACAGATACGCAGTATTTT,TRBJ2-3,TRBV30,.,.
CASTYTGEETEAFF,TGTGCCAGCACGTATACAGGGGAGGAGACTGAAGCTTTCTTT,TRBJ1-1,TRBV9,TRBD1,.
CASSYSPGTGYEQYF,TGTGCCAGCAGTTACTCACCCGGGACAGGTTACGAGCAGTACTTC,TRBJ2-7,TRBV6-5,TRBD1,.
CASSRTSSGTDTQYF,TGTGCCAGCAGCCGGACTAGTTCTGGCACAGATACGCAGTATTTT,TRBJ2-3,TRBV7-3,TRBD2,.
CASSWRGLTRETQYF,TGTGCCAGCAGCTGGAGGGGCTTAACGAGGGAGACCCAGTACTTC,TRBJ2-5,TRBV11-2,.,.
CANPPRNGYTF,TGCGCCAACCCACCCAGGAATGGCTACACCTTC,TRBJ1-2,TRBV10-1,.,once
CASSLQGQALYGYTF,TGTGCCAGCAGCTTGCAGGGACAGGCCCTCTATGGCTACACCTTC,TRBJ1-2,TRBV7-2,TRBD1,.
CASSRLAGGQGTQYF,TGTGCCAGTAGCAGACTAGCGGGGGGGCAAGGTACGCAGTATTTT,TRBJ2-3,TRBV19,TRBD2,.
CASSPLTGELFF,TGCGCCAGCAGCCCTCTCACCGGGGAGCTGTTTTTT,TRBJ2-2,TRBV4-3,.,.
CASRKQGIWNTEAFF,TGTGCCAGCAGAAAACAGGGGATTTGGAACACTGAAGCTTTCTTT,TRBJ1-1,TRBV5-6,TRBD1,.
CASSLRGATEAFF,TGTGCCAGCAGCTTGCGGGGGGCGACTGAAGCTTTCTTT,TRBJ1-1,TRBV5-5,.,.
CASSKPDRVGYTF,TGTGCCAGCAGTAAACCCGACAGGGTTGGCTACACCTTC,TRBJ1-2,TRBV27,TRBD1,.
CASSFTLGTGRMNTEAFF,TGTGCCAGCAGCTTTACCCTCGGGACAGGGAGAATGAACACTGAAGCTTTCTTT,TRBJ1-1,TRBV5-8,TRBD1,.
CAISEGQAALFTDTQYF,TGTGCCATCAGTGAGGGACAGGCCGCCCTTTTCACAGATACGCAGTATTTT,TRBJ2-3,TRBV10-3,TRBD1,.